The 14 T cell receptor beta chains in this list originate from one sample, sequenced in a study of cytomegalovirus exposure and HLA in healthy donors. The PCR had 60 Vbeta and 13 Jbeta primers. Generated by immunoSEQ multiplex PCR, the TCRdb table keeps only in-frame clones and is missing some. Of 110,000 to 150,000 clones listed, roughly 79% are singletons. The sequenced sample consisted of PBMCs. The receptor set was obtained from a woman in her 30s in good health and CMV-seronegative.

This clone occurred once. The CDR3 DNA follows: TGTGCCAGCAGCGTAGGTTCAGTTTCCTACAATGAGCAGTTCTTC. Residues: CASSVGSVSYNEQFF. The chain recombines TRBV9 with TRBJ2-1, with no clear D. The V and J ends lost 0 bases and 1 base respectively, with 8 bases between them. There are 15 residues in the CDR3. The germline gives CDR1 SGDLS, CDR2 YYNGEE.

The genes are TRBV2 and TRBJ1-2; D is uncertain. Germline CDR1 is SNHLY and CDR2 is FYNNEI. The V end lost 6 bases, the J end lost 7 bases, and 12 bases lay between the germline ends. There are 12 residues in the CDR3. The CDR3 DNA reads as TGTGCCAGCAGGACGGGAGGTTTTGGCTACACCTTC. Translated: CASRTGGFGYTF.

This chain uses TRBV7-2 with TRBJ2-1, with D maybe TRBD2 (7 bases). The CDR3 runs 17 residues. Trimming removed 2 bases from V and 3 bases from J, with 17 bases in between. The germline V gene encodes CDR1 SGHTA and CDR2 FQGNSA. The CDR3 protein is CASSLRGGAGSYNEQFF. The DNA of the CDR3 is TGTGCCAGCAGCTTAAGGGGGGGGGCGGGGAGCTACAATGAGCAGTTCTTC.

This chain connects TRBV10-3 to TRBJ2-3; D is uncertain. With 3 bases removed from V and 2 bases from J, the gap between germline ends came to 15 bases. The germline gives CDR1 ENHRY, CDR2 SYGVKD. The CDR3 has 16 amino acids. The CDR3 DNA is TGTGCCATCAGTGAAAGGCAGGTTAGTAACACAGATACGCAGTATTTT. It specifies CAISERQVSNTDTQYF.

The chain combines TRBV19 with TRBJ2-2; 9 nucleotides match TRBD2. V was clipped by 4 bases and J by 7 bases; unmatched bases: 4. CDR3 length equals 14 residues. The V gene's germline CDR1 is LNHDA and CDR2 SQIVND (reference sequence). CDR3 sequence reads: CASSRSGGSGELFF. CDR3 DNA: TGTGCCAGTAGTAGGAGCGGGGGGAGCGGGGAGCTGTTTTTT.

V and J are TRBV11-2 and TRBJ1-1; D call uncertain. Deletions cut 4 bases from V and 12 bases from J, with 12 bases between. The CDR3 contains 11 residues. Per germline, CDR1 SGHAT and CDR2 FQNNGV. This chain's CDR3 is CASSSRPETFF. CDR3 DNA: TGTGCCAGCAGCTCACGGCCGGAGACTTTCTTT.

This chain links TRBV6-5 with TRBJ1-3; 8 bases agree with TRBD1. With V trimmed by 2 bases and J by 0 bases, 0 bases remained unmatched. The V gene's germline CDR1 is MNHEY and CDR2 SVGAGI. CDR3 length equals 15 residues. CDR3 bases: TGTGCCAGCAGTTACGGACAGGGCTCTGGAAACACCATATATTTT. This codes for CASSYGQGSGNTIYF.

The chain combines TRBV7-2 with TRBJ1-6, with D tentatively TRBD1 (5 bases). The CDR3 runs 15 residues. The ends were cut back, 2 bases at V and 8 bases at J, with 13 bases in the middle. Germline CDR1 is SGHTA and CDR2 is FQGNSA. This CDR3 reads CASSLWRGKDSPLHF. The CDR3 DNA reads as TGTGCCAGCAGCTTATGGCGGGGGAAGGATTCACCCCTCCACTTT.

The chain recombines TRBV4-1 with TRBJ2-3; D not certain. CDR3 length: 16 residues. Germline V lookup: CDR1 MGHRA, CDR2 YSYEKL. V gave up 1 base and J gave up 1 base, with 12 bases separating them. The CDR3 is CASSQVSAEGTDTQYF. In DNA, the CDR3 is TGCGCCAGCAGCCAAGTTTCGGCAGAGGGCACAGATACGCAGTATTTT.

This chain links TRBV11-2 with TRBJ1-6, with D maybe TRBD1 (6 bases). Germline V gives CDR1 SGHAT, CDR2 FQNNGV. CDR3 length equals 16 residues. V was trimmed by 5 bases and J by 7 bases, leaving 18 bases between them. The CDR3 DNA follows: TGTGCCAGCAGCGGCAATCAAGTCAGGGGCAATTCACCCCTCCACTTT. Its protein is CASSGNQVRGNSPLHF.

The chain recombines TRBV9 with TRBJ1-2; unclear D gene. V was cut by 4 bases and J by 0 bases, with 16 bases left in between. Germline CDR1 reads SGDLS; CDR2 reads YYNGEE. The CDR3 loop spans 16 amino acids. For the CDR3, the DNA is TGTGCCAGCAGCCCCCGTCTGGGCAGTCCTAACTATGGCTACACCTTC. Residues: CASSPRLGSPNYGYTF.

V usage is TRBV9 and J usage is TRBJ1-5, with 7 bases aligning to TRBD1. The CDR3 consists of 14 residues. Trimming took 3 bases from V and 6 from J; bases not matched to a gene: 6. The V gene's germline CDR1 is SGDLS and CDR2 YYNGEE. CDR3 nucleotide sequence: TGTGCCAGCAGCGGAGGGGGCGGCGGTCAGCCCCAGCATTTT. Translating gives CASSGGGGGQPQHF.

The genes are TRBV7-6 and TRBJ2-5; D perhaps matches TRBD1 (5 bases). Germline values: CDR1 SGHVS, CDR2 FNYEAQ. The CDR3 is 16 amino acids. Trimming pared 3 bases from V and 1 base from J, leaving 15 bases between. CDR3 DNA: TGTGCCAGCAGCTTGTTTAATGGGCAGGGCCAAGAGACCCAGTACTTC. Its protein is CASSLFNGQGQETQYF.

The chain joins TRBV6-4 to TRBJ1-1; 8 bases align to TRBD1. Germline loops: CDR1 MRHNA, CDR2 SNTAGT. The V segment lost 6 bases and the J segment 3 bases; nucleotides outside the gene matches: 3. The CDR3 has 13 residues. The CDR3 protein is CASRETGDTEAFF. As DNA, the CDR3 is TGTGCCAGCAGGGAGACAGGGGACACTGAAGCTTTCTTT.